The T cell receptor beta chain described here comes from a study of T cells in localized non-small cell lung cancer. The V end was cut by 0 bases, the J end by 0 bases, with 4 bases between. The CDR3 runs 14 residues. From germline, CDR1 is SGHRS and CDR2 YFSETQ. Generated by immunoSEQ multiplex PCR, the TCRdb table keeps only in-frame clones and is missing some. The sample has about 17,000 clones, around 80% seen once. In regard to this clone: What it recognizes is unknown.

Broader study findings: The appearance of a median approximately 57 of the top 100 tumor clones was seen in adjacent lung. Among the tissues sampled, uninvolved adjacent lung had the highest T cell clonality, above tumor. Sequencing was limited to one tumor region, leaving the possibility of heterogeneity open. A raised T cell density in blood coincided with lengthier overall survival.

This specimen consisted of peripheral blood, obtained before any cancer treatment. This receptor was obtained from a male donor aged 60 or over with stage III lung adenocarcinoma. The rearrangement uses TRBV5-1 and TRBJ1-3; unclear D gene. The CDR3 coding sequence is TGCGCCAGCAGCTTGGACAGCTCTGGAAACACCATATATTTT. Its protein product is CASSLDSSGNTIYF.